The 10 T cell receptor beta chains reported below all come from one sample, sequenced in a study of OX40 agonist ivuxolimab in advanced cancers. TCRdb's table, derived via immunoSEQ multiplex PCR, lists solely in-frame clones and lacks some. The top ten clones hold roughly 7% of a sample with about 55,000 clones, roughly 86% of them seen once. The starting material was CD4+ or CD8+ T cells sorted from blood, obtained in a trial of the OX40 agonist ivuxolimab. These TCRs come from an adult with an advanced solid tumor such as melanoma, head and neck, liver or kidney cancer.

This clone showed up just once. This chain connects TRBV19 to TRBJ1-2; TRBD1 is a possible D gene (5 bases). The CDR3 has 15 amino acids. Germline CDR1 LNHDA, CDR2 SQIVND (reference sequence). V lost 7 bases and J lost 4, with 19 bases in between. The CDR3 sequence is CASIERGRSPYGYTF. As DNA, the CDR3 is TGTGCCAGTATTGAGAGGGGTCGATCACCCTATGGCTACACCTTC. Variable domain in full (rest from reference TRBV19 and TRBJ1-2): DGGITQSPKYLFRKEGQNVTLSCEQNLNHDAMYWYRQDPGQGLRLIYYSQIVNDFQKGDIAEGYSVSREKKESFPLTVTSAQKNPTAFYLCASIERGRSPYGYTFGSGTRLTVV.

The chain carries TRBV10-3 and TRBJ1-5; 8 bases fit TRBD1. Looked up from germline, CDR1 is ENHRY and CDR2 is SYGVKD. V was clipped by 3 bases and J by 4 bases; unmatched bases: 2. This CDR3 is built from 14 residues. CDR3 protein: CAISEQGENQPQHF. DNA of the CDR3: TGTGCCATCAGTGAACAGGGGGAGAATCAGCCCCAGCATTTT.

The V and J genes are TRBV7-2 and TRBJ2-5, with D tentatively TRBD1 (6 bases). The CDR3 runs to 13 residues. Between the trimmed V and J ends, which lost 6 bases and 6 bases, there was a span of 14 bases. Per germline, CDR1 SGHTA and CDR2 FQGNSA. The CDR3 reads CASSYTGRQTQYF. The DNA for the CDR3 is TGTGCCAGCAGTTACACAGGGCGGCAGACCCAGTACTTC.

V usage is TRBV7-6 and J usage is TRBJ2-7, with 8 positions matching TRBD2. The CDR3 sequence is 14 residues long. The J segment lost 4 bases and the V segment lost 4 bases, leaving 6 bases of the junction unmatched. In germline, CDR1 is SGHVS, CDR2 FNYEAQ. The CDR3 loop reads CASSSLSSGYEQYF. The CDR3 nucleotides are TGTGCCAGCAGCTCCCTGTCTAGCGGGTACGAGCAGTACTTC.

V gene TRBV6-6 combines with J gene TRBJ2-5; the match to TRBD1 covers 7 bases. The CDR3 runs to 13 residues. CDR1 is MNHNY, CDR2 SVGAGI, per germline (reference sequence). V lost 6 bases to trimming and J lost 5 bases; unmatched junction nucleotides: 6. CDR3 coding DNA: TGTGCCAGCAGCAGGGACAGAACGGAGACCCAGTACTTC. It translates to CASSRDRTETQYF.

The genes are TRBV9 and TRBJ2-2; no definite D call. This CDR3 has 14 residues. CDR1 and CDR2 from the germline V gene are SGDLS and YYNGEE. V lost 0 bases and J lost 7, with 10 bases in between. The CDR3 sequence is CASSVEPQHGELFF. CDR3 in DNA: TGTGCCAGCAGCGTAGAGCCCCAACACGGGGAGCTGTTTTTT. Looking up the rest from reference TRBV9 and TRBJ2-2 gives the full variable domain: DSGVTQTPKHLITATGQRVTLRCSPRSGDLSVYWYQQSLDQGLQFLIQYYNGEERAKGNILERFSAQQFPDLHSELNLSSLELGDSALYFCASSVEPQHGELFFGEGSRLTVL.

The chain combines TRBV9 with TRBJ1-1, with 8 bases fitting TRBD1. J was trimmed by 4 bases and V by 3 bases; bases with no gene match: 8. Germline CDR1 is SGDLS and CDR2 is YYNGEE. The CDR3 is 15 residues long. CDR3 DNA: TGTGCCAGCAGCGCAGCGGACAGGGAGGGCACTGAAGCTTTCTTT. Protein product: CASSAADREGTEAFF.

This chain joins TRBV19 and TRBJ2-4; 7 bases are shared with TRBD2. This CDR3 contains 16 residues. Germline V CDR1 and CDR2: LNHDA, SQIVND (reference sequence). Unmatched junction bases numbered 7, after V lost 5 bases and J lost 0 bases. The CDR3 sequence is CASSDRGDLAKNIQYF. The DNA of the CDR3 is TGTGCCAGTAGTGACCGGGGGGATCTAGCCAAAAACATTCAGTACTTC.

This chain connects TRBV13 to TRBJ2-3; D is undetermined. V was clipped by 1 base and J by 0 bases, with 5 bases between them. Germline V gene sequence: CDR1 PRHDT, CDR2 FYEKMQ (reference sequence). This CDR3 comprises 14 residues. For the CDR3, the DNA is TGTGCCAGCAGCTTAGAAGTGAGCACAGATACGCAGTATTTT. Translation: CASSLEVSTDTQYF.

J is TRBJ2-3 and V is TRBV14; D ambiguous. Germline values: CDR1 SGHDN, CDR2 FVKESK. CDR3 length equals 15 residues. Trimming pared 2 bases from V and 0 bases from J, leaving 9 bases between. This chain's CDR3 is CASSQWGRSTDTQYF. The CDR3 coding sequence is TGTGCCAGCAGCCAATGGGGTAGAAGCACAGATACGCAGTATTTT.